This is a list of T cell receptor beta chains from one sample in a study of T-cell reconstitution after alpha-beta-depleted transplantation in children. Each CDR3 protein gets one entry after TCRdb re-called the PCR reads with MiXCR. The repertoire holds roughly 45,000 distinct CDR3 sequences, with around 9% as singletons. The starting material was PBMCs, mostly from graft donor cells, obtained 60 days after TCRalphabeta/CD19-depleted stem cell transplant. These receptors all stem from a male patient between 2 and 10 years old who had a stem cell transplant for chronic granulomatous disease, so the T cells may come from the graft donor. Each CDR3 is given with its conserved first and last residue. The order of the fields is J gene, D gene, clone size, V gene, CDR3 DNA, CDR3 protein. D genes are given only for firm matches. Size values are once, few and many counts, or a class for expanded clones, and some rows have none.

>TRBJ2-3|TRBD2|-|TRBV4-1
TGCGCCAGCAGCCAAGATATGGCTAGCGGCACAGATACGCAGTTTTTT
CASSQDMASGTDTQFF
>TRBJ1-4|-|many|TRBV28
TGTGCCAGCAGTTTCCGACCCGGGGGAGAAAAACTGTTTTTT
CASSFRPGGEKLFF
>TRBJ1-1|-|many|TRBV12-3/TRBV12-4
TGTGCCAGCAGTTCCGGTGGGGGCAAAGAGGGGGCTTTCTTT
CASSSGGGKEGAFF
>TRBJ2-7|-|-|TRBV6-1
TGTGCCAGCAGTGACAACAGGGCCGCGACGACCTACGAGCAGTACTTC
CASSDNRAATTYEQYF
>TRBJ2-2|-|many|TRBV29-1
TGCAGCGCCCGGGACACACACACCGGGGAGCTGTTTTTT
CSARDTHTGELFF
>TRBJ2-3|-|many|TRBV14
TGTGCCAGCAGCCAAGTTTTGTTAGATACGCAGTATTTT
CASSQVLLDTQYF
>TRBJ2-1|TRBD1|few|TRBV7-2
TGTGCCAGCAGCCGGGACAGGGGAGACCATGAGCAGTTCTTC
CASSRDRGDHEQFF
>TRBJ1-1|-|many|TRBV27
TGTGCCAGCAGTTTATCGGCAGGGAGCACTGAAGCTTTCTTT
CASSLSAGSTEAFF
>TRBJ2-5|TRBD2|many|TRBV6-1
TGTGCCAGCAGAGCCGGGACTAGCGTTTCTCAAGAGACCCAGTACTTC
CASRAGTSVSQETQYF
>TRBJ1-1|-|many|TRBV12-3/TRBV12-4
TGTGCCAGCAGTTTACGAGGGGTTTGGAACACTGAAGCTTTCTTT
CASSLRGVWNTEAFF
>TRBJ2-5|-|few|TRBV9
TGTGCCAGCAGCGTAGGGAGGGCGGGCCAAGAGACCCAGTACTTC
CASSVGRAGQETQYF
>TRBJ2-1|TRBD2|many|TRBV7-9
TGTGCCAGCAAAATAGCGGGAGTAGGTAACAATGAGCAGTTCTTC
CASKIAGVGNNEQFF
>TRBJ2-7|-|-|TRBV7-2
TGTGCCAGCAGGGTACAGGGTAACCACGAGCAGTACTTC
CASRVQGNHEQYF
>TRBJ2-4|-|many|TRBV20-1
TGCAGTGCTAGAGAGGGGGCTGCGGGAAGGAGCGGGGTAAACATTCAGTACTTC
CSAREGAAGRSGVNIQYF
>TRBJ2-7|-|-|TRBV5-6
TGTGCCATGGGCCCCGGGCTCCCCTACGAGCAGTACTTC
CAMGPGLPYEQYF
>TRBJ1-3|-|-|TRBV15
TGTGCCACCAGCAGAGATCGGGTAGCTGGAAACACCATATATTTT
CATSRDRVAGNTIYF
>TRBJ2-5|-|many|TRBV12-3/TRBV12-4
TGTGCCAGTAAGAGGGGGGGGACGGAGACCCAGTACTTC
CASKRGGTETQYF
>TRBJ2-3|-|-|TRBV25-1
TGTGCCAGCAGTGCCGGCCAAGATACGCAGTATTTT
CASSAGQDTQYF
>TRBJ1-1|TRBD1|-|TRBV19
TGTGCCAGTAATCGGGCTGCGGGACAGATGAACACTGAAGCTTTCTTT
CASNRAAGQMNTEAFF
>TRBJ1-2|TRBD1|few|TRBV7-6
TGTGCCAGCAGCTTAGGGTTGGGGGGACAGGGGAATGGCTACACCTTC
CASSLGLGGQGNGYTF
>TRBJ2-3|-|-|TRBV7-2
TGTGCCAGCAGTTTTCGGGTGCGGATATCTAGAACAGATACGCAGTATTTT
CASSFRVRISRTDTQYF
>TRBJ2-3|-|many|TRBV15
TGTGCCACCAGCAGAGACGGAGATACGCAGTATTTT
CATSRDGDTQYF
>TRBJ2-1|-|many|TRBV15
TGTGCCACCAGCAGAGGACTAGGCGACCACAATGAGCAGTTCTTC
CATSRGLGDHNEQFF
>TRBJ2-5|-|-|TRBV14
TGTGCCAGCAGCACTGGACAGCCGGGTCAAGAGACCCAGTACTTC
CASSTGQPGQETQYF
>TRBJ2-2|-|many|TRBV6-4
TGTGCCAGCAGTGACCTGGCGGGTAACACCGGGGAGCTGTTTTTT
CASSDLAGNTGELFF
>TRBJ2-7|-|-|TRBV7-9
TGTGCCAGCAGCTTGGTAGACTCATACGAGCAGTACTTC
CASSLVDSYEQYF